In this sample, the clone carrying this TCR beta chain turned up once. The source of the sample is a study of blood T cell repertoires in COVID-19. Sequenced by immunoSEQ multiplex PCR; TCRdb stores in-frame clones only, minus some. This table holds roughly 150,000 clones, roughly 80% found once. The CDR3 runs to 14 residues. Germline V gene data show CDR1 as MNHNY and CDR2 as SVGAGI (reference sequence). Trimming cost V 0 bases and J 2 bases, with 8 bases left between them. This receptor was obtained from a man aged 65 to 79 with acute or convalescent COVID-19. Sequencing was performed on peripheral blood. V is TRBV6-6 and J is TRBJ2-7; TRBD1 is a possible D gene (6 bases). CDR3 sequence: CASSYSRGAYEQYF. In nucleotides, the CDR3 is TGTGCCAGCAGTTACTCCAGGGGCGCCTACGAGCAGTACTTC.